Presented here are 21 T cell receptor beta chains from one specimen sequenced in a study of cytomegalovirus exposure and HLA in healthy donors. PCR was performed using 60 Vbeta and 13 Jbeta primers. Sequenced by immunoSEQ multiplex PCR; TCRdb stores in-frame clones only, minus some. The sample comprises about 190,000 clones, roughly 77% of which are singletons, and 3% to 4% rests with the top ten. Sequencing was carried out using PBMCs. These receptors were collected from a woman aged 25 to 39 in good health and CMV-seropositive.

The genes are TRBV19 and TRBJ1-1, with D perhaps TRBD1 (5 bases). The length of the CDR3 is 15 residues. CDR1 is LNHDA, CDR2 SQIVND, per germline (reference sequence). With 3 bases removed from V and 2 bases from J, the gap between germline ends came to 13 bases. CDR3 residues: CASSIGLGLNTEAFF. CDR3 nucleotides: TGTGCCAGTAGTATTGGATTGGGACTAAACACTGAAGCTTTCTTT.

In this sample, this clone turned up a few times. This rearrangement joins TRBV6-4 to TRBJ2-7; 11 bases match TRBD2. Unmatched junction bases numbered 8, after V lost 5 bases and J lost 5 bases. There are 15 residues in the CDR3. Germline V lookup: CDR1 MRHNA, CDR2 SNTAGT. The chain's CDR3 is CASSPTSGSNNEQYF. In DNA form, the CDR3 reads TGTGCCAGCAGTCCTACTAGCGGGAGTAACAACGAGCAGTACTTC.

This clone was observed a handful of times. The V call is TRBV18, the J call TRBJ2-5, with a possible D match to TRBD2 (5 bases). Germline V CDR1 and CDR2: KGHSH, LQKENI. V lost 5 bases and J lost 4, with 17 bases in between. CDR3 length equals 15 residues. The CDR3 DNA follows: TGTGCCAGCTCAACCCTAGAAGGGAGACGAGAGACCCAGTACTTC. Protein: CASSTLEGRRETQYF.

This clone was counted once. This sequence joins TRBV23-1 and TRBJ2-7, with 9 nucleotides matching TRBD2. TRBV23-1 is reported as an ORF; its role is uncertain. This CDR3 is 16 amino acids long. The V gene end was trimmed by 10 bases and the J gene end by 2 bases; junction bases not matched to a gene: 15. CDR3 region: CATRWSGLATTYEQYF. In DNA, the CDR3 is TGCGCCACCAGGTGGTCAGGACTAGCGACCACCTACGAGCAGTACTTC.

A note on this clone: Other DNA sequences in this specimen translate into the identical CDR3. The DNA of the CDR3 is TGTGCCAGCAGTCCCGGGACAGTCAATAGAGAGACCCAGTACTTC. Translation gives CASSPGTVNRETQYF. V gene TRBV28 combines with J gene TRBJ2-5; 7 nucleotides match TRBD1. This CDR3 spans 15 amino acids. The germline V gene has CDR1 MDHEN and CDR2 SYDVKM. After removal of 5 bases from V and 4 bases from J, the junction contained 10 bases not matched to a gene.

The chain has TRBV11-2 and TRBJ2-2; TRBD2 agrees at 8 bases. The germline gives CDR1 SGHAT, CDR2 FQNNGV. The ends lost 5 bases at V and 2 bases at J; junction bases unmatched: 7. CDR3 size: 16 residues. The CDR3 reads CASSRPGGPNTGELFF. In DNA, the CDR3 is TGTGCCAGCAGCCGTCCGGGAGGGCCCAACACCGGGGAGCTGTTTTTT.

V usage is TRBV14 and J usage is TRBJ2-7; D remains ambiguous. CDR3 length: 14 residues. The V end lost 1 base, the J end lost 4 bases, and 11 bases lay between the germline ends. CDR1 SGHDN and CDR2 FVKESK come from the germline V gene. The CDR3 DNA sequence: TGTGCCAGCAGCCAAGTTTCGGCGGTTTACGAGCAGTACTTC. Protein sequence: CASSQVSAVYEQYF.

The chain carries TRBV6-6 and TRBJ1-1, with D perhaps matching TRBD1 (5 bases). Germline CDR1 reads MNHNY; CDR2 reads SVGAGI (reference sequence). V dropped 5 bases and J dropped 5 bases, with 9 bases sitting between them. This CDR3 is 12 amino acids long. In nucleotides, the CDR3 is TGTGCCAGCAGTCGCGGGACGACTGAAGCTTTCTTT. The encoded protein is CASSRGTTEAFF.

V and J are TRBV27 and TRBJ2-3, with no clear D. Deletions cut 7 bases from V and 2 bases from J, with 10 bases between. Germline V gives CDR1 MNHEY, CDR2 SMNVEV (reference sequence). This CDR3 has 13 residues. CDR3 residues: CASTGLDTDTQYF. In DNA form, the CDR3 reads TGTGCCAGCACTGGGCTCGACACAGATACGCAGTATTTT.

V is TRBV10-3 and J is TRBJ2-7; 9 positions agree with TRBD1. CDR3 size: 12 residues. CDR1 and CDR2 from the germline V gene are ENHRY and SYGVKD. With 4 bases clipped from V and 7 bases from J, the junction kept 2 bases outside the gene matches. DNA for the CDR3: TGTGCCATCAGTGGGACAGGGGAAGAGCAGTACTTC. Amino acid sequence: CAISGTGEEQYF.

The chain recombines TRBV16 with TRBJ2-3; D possibly corresponds to TRBD2 (5 bases). The CDR3 has 14 amino acids. The V end was cut by 0 bases, the J end by 3 bases, with 7 bases between. Germline V lookup: CDR1 KGHSY, CDR2 FQNENV. CDR3 residues: CASSQSGGTDTQYF. CDR3 bases: TGTGCCAGCAGCCAATCAGGAGGTACAGATACGCAGTATTTT.

Turning to this clone: Compared with germline, one end of the junction differs, possibly owing to a read error. V is TRBV7-6 and J is TRBJ2-1; D gene unclear. CDR3 size: 10 residues. CDR1 is SGHVS and CDR2 is FNYEAQ in the germline V gene. CDR3 sequence: CASSHKEQFF. The CDR3 DNA sequence: TGTGCCAGCAGTCACAAAGAGCAGTTCTTC.

The chain combines TRBV5-1 with TRBJ2-5; D possibly corresponds to TRBD1 (6 bases). Germline V gives CDR1 SGHRS, CDR2 YFSETQ. V was cut by 4 bases and J by 5 bases, with 12 bases left in between. There are 13 residues in the CDR3. This CDR3 is CASSVSGDETQYF. The CDR3 coding sequence is TGCGCCAGCAGCGTCTCAGGGGATGAGACCCAGTACTTC.

The gene calls are TRBV11-3 and TRBJ2-4; a possible D gene is TRBD2 (5 bases). The CDR3 totals 11 residues. V shed 5 bases and J shed 8 bases, with 7 bases lying between them. Germline V gene sequence: CDR1 SGHNT, CDR2 YENEEA. CDR3 residues: CASSAGDIQYF. CDR3 bases: TGTGCCAGCAGCGCCGGGGACATTCAGTACTTC.

This clone occurred a few times. This chain connects TRBV2 to TRBJ2-7, with a possible D match to TRBD2 (5 bases). Germline V gives CDR1 SNHLY, CDR2 FYNNEI. V lost 4 bases and J 5 bases, leaving 6 bases between the germline ends. This CDR3 is built from 11 residues. CDR3 region: CASSGGDEQYF. The CDR3 coding sequence is TGTGCCAGCAGTGGGGGAGACGAGCAGTACTTC. The complete variable domain, with remaining parts taken from reference TRBV2 and TRBJ2-7, reads EPEVTQTPSHQVTQMGQEVILRCVPISNHLYFYWYRQILGQKVEFLVSFYNNEISEKSEIFDDQFSVERPDGSNFTLKIRSTKLEDSAMYFCASSGGDEQYFGPGTRLTVT.

This chain uses TRBV2 with TRBJ1-5, with 9 bases aligning to TRBD1. Germline V gene lookup returns CDR1 SNHLY and CDR2 FYNNEI. This CDR3 has 15 residues. The junction had 8 bases not matched to a gene; V was cut back by 7 bases and J by 4 bases. The CDR3 DNA reads TGTGCCAGCAAGTTGGGACAGGGAGGGAATCAGCCCCAGCATTTT. Residues: CASKLGQGGNQPQHF.

The rearrangement links TRBV9 to TRBJ2-1; perhaps TRBD2 as D (5 bases). CDR3 size: 15 residues. Germline CDR1 and CDR2: SGDLS and YYNGEE. The V end was cut by 0 bases, the J end by 8 bases, with 15 bases between. CDR3 protein: CASSVDLAAGYEQFF. Here the CDR3 DNA reads TGTGCCAGCAGCGTAGATCTAGCTGCCGGCTATGAGCAGTTCTTC. The full variable domain, in which reference TRBV9 and TRBJ2-1 provide the parts outside the CDR3, is DSGVTQTPKHLITATGQRVTLRCSPRSGDLSVYWYQQSLDQGLQFLIQYYNGEERAKGNILERFSAQQFPDLHSELNLSSLELGDSALYFCASSVDLAAGYEQFFGPGTRLTVL.

The chain links TRBV6-1 to TRBJ2-1; D is undetermined. This CDR3 has 11 amino acids. CDR1 and CDR2 (germline): MNHNS, SASEGT. Trimming left V 8 bases short and J 5 bases short, with 7 bases between. The DNA of the CDR3 is TGTGCCAGCGAACAGCACAATGAGCAGTTCTTC. This gives the protein CASEQHNEQFF.

The rearrangement joins TRBV15 to TRBJ1-1; the D is unclear. Trimming cost V 4 bases and J 4 bases, with 16 bases left between them. CDR1 and CDR2 (germline): LNHNV, YYDKDF (reference sequence). The length of the CDR3 is 15 residues. The CDR3 loop is CATSTTMRMFTEAFF. In DNA, the CDR3 is TGTGCCACCAGCACTACGATGAGGATGTTCACTGAAGCTTTCTTT.

This chain uses TRBV7-2 with TRBJ2-1; TRBD2 is a possible D gene (5 bases). The CDR3 has 15 residues. V dropped 1 base and J dropped 2 bases, with 9 bases sitting between them. The germline V gene encodes CDR1 SGHTA and CDR2 FQGNSA. In DNA, the CDR3 is TGTGCCAGCAGCTTAGGATTCGGGGCCTACAATGAGCAGTTCTTC. Protein: CASSLGFGAYNEQFF.

This rearrangement joins TRBV14 to TRBJ2-5; 10 nucleotides agree with TRBD2. Per germline, CDR1 SGHDN and CDR2 FVKESK. The CDR3 spans 17 residues. V dropped 2 bases and J dropped 4; count of bases not matched to a gene: 10. The chain's CDR3 is CASSQQFSGRAVETQYF. In DNA form, the CDR3 reads TGTGCCAGCAGCCAACAGTTCAGCGGGAGGGCCGTAGAGACCCAGTACTTC. Full variable domain (missing parts from reference TRBV14 and TRBJ2-5): EAGVTQFPSHSVIEKGQTVTLRCDPISGHDNLYWYRRVMGKEIKFLLHFVKESKQDESGMPNNRFLAERTGGTYSTLKVQPAELEDSGVYFCASSQQFSGRAVETQYFGPGTRLLVL.